This T cell receptor (beta chain) is from a study of blood T cell dynamics during melanoma immunotherapy. Per the germline V gene, CDR1 is DFQATT and CDR2 is SNEGSKA (reference sequence). The CDR3 has 11 amino acids. Trimming took off 0 bases at V and 5 bases at J, with 4 bases between the two ends. The repertoire was sequenced with immunoSEQ multiplex PCR; TCRdb's copy has only in-frame clones and lacks some. Here the sample spans tens of thousands of clones, over 85% being singletons. Time point denoted: pre-treatment baseline. This receptor was taken from a human donor with melanoma. The rearrangement uses TRBV20-1 and TRBJ1-2; D is unclear. The sample in question was blood, obtained from a patient treated with checkpoint blockade. DNA of the CDR3: TGCAGTGCTAGAGAGGGATATGGCTACACCTTC. Translated: CSAREGYGYTF.